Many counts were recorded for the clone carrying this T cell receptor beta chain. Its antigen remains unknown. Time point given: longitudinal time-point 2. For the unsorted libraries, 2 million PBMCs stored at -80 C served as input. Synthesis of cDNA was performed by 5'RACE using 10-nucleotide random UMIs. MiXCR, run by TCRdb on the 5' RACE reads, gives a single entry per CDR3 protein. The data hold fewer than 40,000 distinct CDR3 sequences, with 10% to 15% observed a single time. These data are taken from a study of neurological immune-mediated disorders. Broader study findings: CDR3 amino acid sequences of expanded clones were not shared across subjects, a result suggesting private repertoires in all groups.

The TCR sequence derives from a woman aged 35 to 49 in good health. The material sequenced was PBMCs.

This CDR3 reads CASSQVIPAGNTIYF. The DNA of the CDR3 is TGTGCCAGCAGCCAAGTGATTCCGGCAGGAAACACCATATATTTT. V is TRBV14 and J is TRBJ1-3; D gene ambiguous. The germline gives CDR1 SGHDN, CDR2 FVKESK. CDR3 size: 15 residues. V lost 1 base and J lost 4, with 11 bases in between.